Below are 3 T cell receptor beta chains sequenced from a single sample in a study of T cell changes during pregnancy in multiple sclerosis. Sequenced by immunoSEQ multiplex PCR; TCRdb stores in-frame clones only, minus some. The sample records about 56,000 clones, around nine tenths being singletons. Sequencing used peripheral blood, obtained after pregnancy. These receptors all come from a female donor with multiple sclerosis, enrolled in a pregnancy study.

The chain recombines TRBV7-2 with TRBJ2-3; 8 positions agree with TRBD2. The CDR3 has 16 residues. The germline V gene encodes CDR1 SGHTA and CDR2 FQGNSA. J was trimmed by 4 bases and V by 3 bases; bases with no gene match: 9. The chain's CDR3 is CASSLHGPGGADTQYF. CDR3 DNA: TGTGCCAGCAGCTTGCATGGGCCCGGGGGGGCAGATACGCAGTATTTT.

This chain uses TRBV5-4 with TRBJ1-1; a weak D match, TRBD1 (6 bases). Trimming cost V 3 bases and J 1 base, with 19 bases left between them. This CDR3 is built from 17 residues. The germline V gene has CDR1 SGHNT and CDR2 YYREEE (reference sequence). CDR3 residues: CASSSRPKLRGNTEAFF. In DNA, the CDR3 is TGTGCCAGCAGCTCGCGGCCGAAACTCAGGGGGAACACTGAAGCTTTCTTT.

This clone appeared once. The J gene is TRBJ2-5, the V gene TRBV5-5; TRBD1 matches 7 bases. Germline CDR1 SGHKS, CDR2 YYEKEE (reference sequence). The CDR3 sequence is 14 residues long. Germline trimming cut 4 bases from V and 4 bases from J; bases unmatched to any gene: 7. The CDR3 loop reads CASSTGTVGETQYF. DNA of the CDR3: TGTGCCAGCAGCACCGGGACAGTAGGAGAGACCCAGTACTTC.